Listed below are T cell receptor beta chains from one sample, sequenced in a study of CD8 T cells in ankylosing spondylitis. TCRdb redid the calling of the 5' RACE reads with MiXCR, one entry per CDR3 protein. The sample lists approximately 250,000 distinct CDR3 sequences, roughly 8.2% occurring once. The sample comprised blood, either unsorted or a sorted T cell fraction (not recorded which). These receptors were collected from a female donor with ankylosing spondylitis or in good health (not recorded which). Both conserved end residues are part of each CDR3. The D gene is left open where the match is weak. Expanded clones are given a class, and other clones once, few, many or no size at all.

TRBV4-3	NA	many	TRBJ1-2	TGCGCCAGCAGCCAAGAAAGAACGGCAAACTATGGCTACACCTTC	CASSQERTANYGYTF
TRBV5-4	NA	many	TRBJ1-1	TGTGCCAGCAGCCCGTTACCTCTGGACGGTGAAGCTTTCTTT	CASSPLPLDGEAFF
TRBV20-1	NA	many	TRBJ2-3	TGCAGTGGGCCCCGGACAGATACGCAGTATTTT	CSGPRTDTQYF
TRBV6-2/TRBV6-3	NA	NA	TRBJ2-1	TGTGCCAGCAGTTACCCAAGGGTCGACAATGAGCAGTTCTTC	CASSYPRVDNEQFF
TRBV20-1	NA	many	TRBJ1-5	TGCAGTGCCCGGCGGAACCGGTTTAATCAGCCCCAGCATTTT	CSARRNRFNQPQHF
TRBV7-8	TRBD2	many	TRBJ2-3	TGTGCCAGCAGCCTCAGGACTAGCGGGAGGGTGAGCACAGATACGCAGTATTTT	CASSLRTSGRVSTDTQYF
TRBV7-6	NA	many	TRBJ2-5	TGTGCCAGCAGCCCATATCGTCCGGGCCGGGAGACCCAGTACTTC	CASSPYRPGRETQYF
TRBV12-3/TRBV12-4	NA	few	TRBJ2-5	TGTGCCAGCAGCCCCCTTTCCGGGGGCGAGGAGACCCAGTACTTC	CASSPLSGGEETQYF
TRBV30	NA	many	TRBJ1-2	TGTGCCTGGAGTGTGAGGGAAGACTATGGCTACACCTTC	CAWSVREDYGYTF
TRBV27	TRBD1	many	TRBJ1-2	TGTGCCAGCAAGGGCAGGGGGGGCGGCTACACCTTC	CASKGRGGGYTF
TRBV20-1	NA	many	TRBJ1-4	TGCAGCGCAAGACGCGCCAATGAAAAACTGTTTTTT	CSARRANEKLFF
TRBV20-1	NA	many	TRBJ1-1	TGCAGTGCTCGGGGAGACCGGATCACTGAAGCTTTCTTT	CSARGDRITEAFF
TRBV28	NA	few	TRBJ2-6	TGTGCCAGCAGCAGCTCGACAGTAACTGGGGCCAACGTCCTGACTTTC	CASSSSTVTGANVLTF
TRBV15	TRBD1	many	TRBJ2-7	TGTGCCACCAGCAGAGAAAGATCCGGGACAGCTCCCTACGAGCAGTACTTC	CATSRERSGTAPYEQYF
TRBV7-2	NA	many	TRBJ1-1	TGTGCCAGCAGCTTAGCCCCCCCGAGGAGCATGAACACTGAAGCTTTCTTT	CASSLAPPRSMNTEAFF